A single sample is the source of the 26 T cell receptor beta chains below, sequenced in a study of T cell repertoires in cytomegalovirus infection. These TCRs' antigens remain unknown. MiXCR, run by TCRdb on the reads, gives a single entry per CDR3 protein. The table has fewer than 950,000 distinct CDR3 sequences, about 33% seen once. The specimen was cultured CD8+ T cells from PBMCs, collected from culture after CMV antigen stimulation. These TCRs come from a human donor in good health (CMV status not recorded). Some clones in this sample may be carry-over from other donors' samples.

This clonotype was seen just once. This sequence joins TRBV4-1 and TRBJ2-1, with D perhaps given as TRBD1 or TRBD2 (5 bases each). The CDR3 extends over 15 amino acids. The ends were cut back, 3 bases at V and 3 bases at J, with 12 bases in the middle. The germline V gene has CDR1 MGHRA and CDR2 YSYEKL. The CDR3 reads CASSHRDRYYNEQFF. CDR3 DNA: TGCGCCAGCAGCCATCGGGACCGATACTACAATGAGCAGTTCTTC.

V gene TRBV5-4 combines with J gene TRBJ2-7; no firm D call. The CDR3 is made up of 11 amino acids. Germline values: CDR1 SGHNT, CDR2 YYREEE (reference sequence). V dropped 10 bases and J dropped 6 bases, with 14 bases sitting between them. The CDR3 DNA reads TGTGCCGTCCGGTCCTGGAGCGAGCAGTACGTC. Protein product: CAVRSWSEQYV.

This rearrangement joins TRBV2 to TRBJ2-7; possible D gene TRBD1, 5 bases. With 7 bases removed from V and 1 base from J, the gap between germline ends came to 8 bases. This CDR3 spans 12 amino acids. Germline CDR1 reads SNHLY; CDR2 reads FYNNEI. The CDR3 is CASIRQSYEQYV. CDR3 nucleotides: TGTGCCAGCATTAGACAGTCCTACGAGCAGTACGTC.

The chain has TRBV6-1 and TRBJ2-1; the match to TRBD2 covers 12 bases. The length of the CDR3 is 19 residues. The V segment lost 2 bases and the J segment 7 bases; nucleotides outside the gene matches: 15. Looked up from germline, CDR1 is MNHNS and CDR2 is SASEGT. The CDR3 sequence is CASSEFNFWTSGDLNEQFF. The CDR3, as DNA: TGTGCCAGCAGTGAATTTAATTTTTGGACTAGCGGGGACCTGAATGAGCAGTTCTTC.

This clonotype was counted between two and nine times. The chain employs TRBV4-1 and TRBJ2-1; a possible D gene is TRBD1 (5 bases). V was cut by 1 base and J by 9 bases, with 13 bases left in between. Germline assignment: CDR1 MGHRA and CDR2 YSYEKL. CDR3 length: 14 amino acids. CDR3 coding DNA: TGCGCCAGCAGCCAAGTCGGACCAGGGCTTGAGCAGTTCTTC. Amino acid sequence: CASSQVGPGLEQFF.

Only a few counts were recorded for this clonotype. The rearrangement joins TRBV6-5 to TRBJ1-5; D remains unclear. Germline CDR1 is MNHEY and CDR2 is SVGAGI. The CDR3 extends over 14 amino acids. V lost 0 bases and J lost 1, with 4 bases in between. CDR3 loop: CASSYSTSNQPQHF. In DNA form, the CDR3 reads TGTGCCAGCAGTTACTCGACGAGCAATCAGCCCCAGCATTTT.

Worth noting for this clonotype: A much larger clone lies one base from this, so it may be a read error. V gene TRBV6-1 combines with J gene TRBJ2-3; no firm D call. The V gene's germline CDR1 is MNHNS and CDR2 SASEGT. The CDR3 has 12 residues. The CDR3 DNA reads TGTACCAGCAGTGATATCCCCGATACGCAGTATTTT. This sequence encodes CTSSDIPDTQYF.

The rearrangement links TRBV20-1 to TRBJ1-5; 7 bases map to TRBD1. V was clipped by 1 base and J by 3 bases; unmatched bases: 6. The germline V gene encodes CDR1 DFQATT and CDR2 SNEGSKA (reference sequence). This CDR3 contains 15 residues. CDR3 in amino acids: CSARGRTGLNQPQHF. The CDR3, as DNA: TGCAGTGCTAGAGGAAGGACAGGCCTCAATCAGCCCCAGCATTTT.

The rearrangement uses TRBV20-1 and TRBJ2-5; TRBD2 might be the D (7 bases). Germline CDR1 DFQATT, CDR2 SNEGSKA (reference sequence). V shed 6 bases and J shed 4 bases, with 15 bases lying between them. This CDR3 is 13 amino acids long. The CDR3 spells CSAVGGPGETQYF. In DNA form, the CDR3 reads TGCAGTGCGGTCGGGGGGCCGGGAGAGACCCAGTACTTC.

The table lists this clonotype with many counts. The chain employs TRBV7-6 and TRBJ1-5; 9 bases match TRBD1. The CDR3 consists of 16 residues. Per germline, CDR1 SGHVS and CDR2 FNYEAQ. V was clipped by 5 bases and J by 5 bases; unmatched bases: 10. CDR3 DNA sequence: TGTGCCAGCAGCGAATCGGCGGGACAGGGTTATCAGCCCCAGCATTTT. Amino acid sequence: CASSESAGQGYQPQHF.

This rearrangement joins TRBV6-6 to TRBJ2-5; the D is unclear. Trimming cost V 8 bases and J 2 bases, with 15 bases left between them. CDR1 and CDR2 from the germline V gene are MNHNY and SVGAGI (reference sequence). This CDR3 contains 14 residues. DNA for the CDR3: TGTGCCAGCGCCAGTCAGGAGATACAAGAGACCCAGTACTTC. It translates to CASASQEIQETQYF.

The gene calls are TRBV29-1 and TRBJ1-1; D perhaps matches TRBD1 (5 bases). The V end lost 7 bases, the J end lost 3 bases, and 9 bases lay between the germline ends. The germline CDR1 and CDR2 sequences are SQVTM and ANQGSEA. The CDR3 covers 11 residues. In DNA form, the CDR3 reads TGCAGCGCGTGGGGGGACACTGAAGCTTTCTTT. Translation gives CSAWGDTEAFF.

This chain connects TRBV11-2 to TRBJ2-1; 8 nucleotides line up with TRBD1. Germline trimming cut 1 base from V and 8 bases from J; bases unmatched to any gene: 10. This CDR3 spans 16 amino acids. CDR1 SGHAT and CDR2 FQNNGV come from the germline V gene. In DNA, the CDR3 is TGTGCCAGCAGCTTAGTTGTTGGGACAGGCTTCGATGAGCAGTTCTTC. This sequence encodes CASSLVVGTGFDEQFF.

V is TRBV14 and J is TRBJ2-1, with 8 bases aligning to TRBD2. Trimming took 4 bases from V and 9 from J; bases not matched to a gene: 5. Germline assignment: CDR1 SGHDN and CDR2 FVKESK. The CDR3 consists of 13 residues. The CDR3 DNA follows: TGTGCCAGCAGCCCCGGGGGGGCCGTTGAGCAGTTCTTC. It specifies CASSPGGAVEQFF.

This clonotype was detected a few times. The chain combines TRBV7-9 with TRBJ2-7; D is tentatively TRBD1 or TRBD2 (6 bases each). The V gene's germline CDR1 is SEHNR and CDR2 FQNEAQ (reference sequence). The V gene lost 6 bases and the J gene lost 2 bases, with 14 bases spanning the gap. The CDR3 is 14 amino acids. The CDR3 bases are TGTGCCAGCAGTTTTGAGGGGGGCGCCTACGAGCAGTACTTC. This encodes CASSFEGGAYEQYF.

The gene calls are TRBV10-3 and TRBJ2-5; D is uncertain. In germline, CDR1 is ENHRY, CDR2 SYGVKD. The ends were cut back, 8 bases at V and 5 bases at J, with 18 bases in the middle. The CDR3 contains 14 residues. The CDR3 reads CAIGKYGDWETQYF. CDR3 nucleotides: TGTGCCATCGGGAAGTACGGAGATTGGGAGACCCAGTACTTC.

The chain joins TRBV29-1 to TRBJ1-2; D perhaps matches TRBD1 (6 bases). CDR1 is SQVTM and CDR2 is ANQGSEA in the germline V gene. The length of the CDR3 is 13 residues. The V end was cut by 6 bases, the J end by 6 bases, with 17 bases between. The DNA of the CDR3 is TGCAGCGTCATGCCTACAGGGTTCCATGGCTACACCTTC. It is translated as CSVMPTGFHGYTF. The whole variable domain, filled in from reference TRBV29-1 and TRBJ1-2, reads SAVISQKPSRDICQRGTSLTIQCQVDSQVTMMFWYRQQPGQSLTLIATANQGSEATYESGFVIDKFPISRPNLTFSTLTVSNMSPEDSSIYLCSVMPTGFHGYTFGSGTRLTVV.

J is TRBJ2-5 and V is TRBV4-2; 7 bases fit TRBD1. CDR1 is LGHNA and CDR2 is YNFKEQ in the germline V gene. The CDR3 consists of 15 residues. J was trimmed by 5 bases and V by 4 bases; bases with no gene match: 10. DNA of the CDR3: TGTGCCAGCAGCCTCACTTCGACAGGGTTGGAGACCCAGTACTTC. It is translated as CASSLTSTGLETQYF.

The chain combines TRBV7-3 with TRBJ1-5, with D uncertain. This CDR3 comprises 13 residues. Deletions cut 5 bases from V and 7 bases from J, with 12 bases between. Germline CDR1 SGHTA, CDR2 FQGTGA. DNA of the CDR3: TGTGCCAGCAGCATCGGTTATGGGCAGCCCCAGCATTTT. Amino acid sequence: CASSIGYGQPQHF.

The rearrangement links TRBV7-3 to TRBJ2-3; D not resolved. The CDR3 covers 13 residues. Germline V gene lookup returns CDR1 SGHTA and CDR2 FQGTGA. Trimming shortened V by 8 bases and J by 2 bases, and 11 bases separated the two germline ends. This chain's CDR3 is CASGEANTDTQYF. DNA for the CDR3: TGTGCCAGCGGGGAAGCCAACACAGATACGCAGTATTTT. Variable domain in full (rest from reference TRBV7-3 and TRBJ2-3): GAGVSQTPSNKVTEKGKYVELRCDPISGHTALYWYRQSLGQGPEFLIYFQGTGAADDSGLPNDRFFAVRPEGSVSTLKIQRTERGDSAVYLCASGEANTDTQYFGPGTRLTVL.

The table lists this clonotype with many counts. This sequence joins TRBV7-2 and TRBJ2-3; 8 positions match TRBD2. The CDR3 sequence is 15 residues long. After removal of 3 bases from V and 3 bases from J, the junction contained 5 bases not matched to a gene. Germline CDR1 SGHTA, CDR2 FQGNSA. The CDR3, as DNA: TGTGCCAGCAGCTTCGGGGGGGCGTGGACAGATACGCAGTATTTT. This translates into CASSFGGAWTDTQYF.

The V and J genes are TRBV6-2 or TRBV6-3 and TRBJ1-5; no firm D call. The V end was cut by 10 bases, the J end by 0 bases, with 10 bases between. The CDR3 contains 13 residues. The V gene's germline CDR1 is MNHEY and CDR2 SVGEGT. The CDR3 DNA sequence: TGTGCCACCGGGAGTTATAGCAATCAGCCCCAGCATTTT. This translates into CATGSYSNQPQHF.

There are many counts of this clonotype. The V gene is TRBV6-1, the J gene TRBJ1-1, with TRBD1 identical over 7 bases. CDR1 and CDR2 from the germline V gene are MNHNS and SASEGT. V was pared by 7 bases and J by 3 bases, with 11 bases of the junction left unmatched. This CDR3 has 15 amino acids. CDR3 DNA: TGTGCCAGCATTGCGACAGGGAGGTCTGACACTGAAGCTTTCTTT. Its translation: CASIATGRSDTEAFF.

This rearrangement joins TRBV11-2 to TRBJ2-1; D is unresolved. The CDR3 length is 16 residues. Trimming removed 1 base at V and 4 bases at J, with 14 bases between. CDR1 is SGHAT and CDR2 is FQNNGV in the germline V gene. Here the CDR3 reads CASSLGGERRYNEQFF. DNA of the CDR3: TGTGCCAGCAGCTTAGGAGGAGAGCGAAGGTACAATGAGCAGTTCTTC.

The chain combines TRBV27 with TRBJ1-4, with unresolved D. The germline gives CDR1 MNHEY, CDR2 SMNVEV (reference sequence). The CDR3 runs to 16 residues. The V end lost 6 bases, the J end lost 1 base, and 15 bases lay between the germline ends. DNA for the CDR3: TGTGCCAGCAGACCGGAGGGTTGGGAAACTAATGAAAAACTGTTTTTT. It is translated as CASRPEGWETNEKLFF.

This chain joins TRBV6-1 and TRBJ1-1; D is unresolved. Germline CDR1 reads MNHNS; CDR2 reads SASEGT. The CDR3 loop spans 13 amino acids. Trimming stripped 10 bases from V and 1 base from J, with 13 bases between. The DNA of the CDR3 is TGTGCCACCCGAACCACAAGGAACACTGAAGCTTTCTTT. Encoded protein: CATRTTRNTEAFF.